This TCR beta chain stems from a study of OX40 agonist ivuxolimab in advanced cancers. For the study at large: Partial responses were achieved by three patients, one with hepatocellular carcinoma and two with cutaneous melanoma.

Data came from immunoSEQ multiplex PCR; TCRdb stores just in-frame clones and leaves some out. The sample holds about 76,000 clones; approximately 84% are singletons and the top ten take under 8.5%. The V gene's germline CDR1 is SGHTA and CDR2 FQGNSA. The V segment lost 5 bases and the J segment 0 bases; nucleotides outside the gene matches: 9. This CDR3 has 16 residues. The starting material was CD4+ or CD8+ T cells sorted from blood, obtained in a trial of the OX40 agonist ivuxolimab. The sequence came from an adult with an advanced solid tumor such as melanoma, head and neck, liver or kidney cancer. This rearrangement joins TRBV7-2 to TRBJ2-7; 8 nucleotides line up with TRBD2. DNA of the CDR3: TGTGCCAGCAGCCCAAGCGGGGGACTTTTCTCCTACGAGCAGTACTTC. Translation gives CASSPSGGLFSYEQYF.